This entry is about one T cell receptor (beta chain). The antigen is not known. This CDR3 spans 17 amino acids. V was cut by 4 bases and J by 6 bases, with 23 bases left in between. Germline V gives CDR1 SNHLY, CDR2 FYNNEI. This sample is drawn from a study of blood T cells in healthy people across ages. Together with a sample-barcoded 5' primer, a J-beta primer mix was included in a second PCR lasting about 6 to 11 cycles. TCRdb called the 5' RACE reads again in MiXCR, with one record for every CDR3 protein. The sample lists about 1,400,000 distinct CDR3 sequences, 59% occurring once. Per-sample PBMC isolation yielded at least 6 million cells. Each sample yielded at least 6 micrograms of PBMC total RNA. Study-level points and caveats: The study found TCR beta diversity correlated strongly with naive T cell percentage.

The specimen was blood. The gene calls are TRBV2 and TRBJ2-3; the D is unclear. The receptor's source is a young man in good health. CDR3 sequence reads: CASSGSEEPGLTDTQYF. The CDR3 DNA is TGTGCCAGCAGTGGGTCCGAGGAGCCTGGATTAACCGATACGCAGTATTTT. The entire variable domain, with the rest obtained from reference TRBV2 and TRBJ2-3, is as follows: EPEVTQTPSHQVTQMGQEVILRCVPISNHLYFYWYRQILGQKVEFLVSFYNNEISEKSEIFDDQFSVERPDGSNFTLKIRSTKLEDSAMYFCASSGSEEPGLTDTQYFGPGTRLTVL.